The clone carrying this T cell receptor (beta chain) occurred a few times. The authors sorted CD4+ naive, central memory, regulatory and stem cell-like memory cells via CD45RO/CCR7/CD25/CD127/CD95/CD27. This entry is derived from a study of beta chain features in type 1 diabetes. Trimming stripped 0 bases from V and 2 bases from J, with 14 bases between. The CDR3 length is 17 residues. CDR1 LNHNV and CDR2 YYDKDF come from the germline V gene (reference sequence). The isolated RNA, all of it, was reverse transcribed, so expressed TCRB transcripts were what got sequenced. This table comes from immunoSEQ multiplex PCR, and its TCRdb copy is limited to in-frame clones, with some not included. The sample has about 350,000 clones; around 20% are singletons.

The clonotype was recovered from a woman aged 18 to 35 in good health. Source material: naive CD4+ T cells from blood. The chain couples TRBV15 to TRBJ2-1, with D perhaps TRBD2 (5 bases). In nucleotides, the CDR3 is TGTGCCACCAGCAGAGATCGCGGGCCCCCTCCCTACAATGAGCAGTTCTTC. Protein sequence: CATSRDRGPPPYNEQFF.